These T cell receptor beta chains were read from a single sample in a study of blood T cell repertoires in COVID-19. Method: immunoSEQ multiplex PCR; TCRdb's copy keeps in-frame clones and lacks some. The sample records 75,000 to 95,000 clones, about 80% being singletons. Material: peripheral blood. These receptors all come from a man in his 60s with acute or convalescent COVID-19. CDR3s include the opening cysteine and the closing phenylalanine or tryptophan.

>TRBV3-1/TRBV3-2|TRBJ1-5
CASSPGTASQPQHF
>TRBV11-3|TRBJ1-2
CASSLVGGDGYTF
>TRBV27|TRBJ2-2
CASSLRGVPEWVSTGELFF
>TRBV6-1|TRBJ1-1
CASSEQGLDTEAFF
>TRBV4-1|TRBJ2-4
CASSQGRAGGPAKNIQYF
>TRBV24-1|TRBJ2-7
CATSDSYEQYF
>TRBV7-3|TRBJ2-3
CASSLSGASRGAADTQYF
>TRBV3-1/TRBV3-2|TRBJ1-1
CASSLGTGPNTEAFF
>TRBV9|TRBJ1-1
CASSVAVGTEAFF
>TRBV4-3|TRBJ1-2
CASSQDGSRYGYTF
>TRBV21-1|TRBJ1-4
CASSKGDRRNEKLFF
>TRBV2|TRBJ2-7
CASRRQGRSYEQYF
>TRBV9|TRBJ2-1
CASSVVEGWNNEQFF
>TRBV5-1|TRBJ1-1
CASSKDGTGSFF
>TRBV3-1/TRBV3-2|TRBJ1-4
CASSQGRQPNEKLFF
>TRBV24-1|TRBJ2-1
CATSDPGTGLHNEQFF
>TRBV18|TRBJ2-1
CASSPGIGSNEQFF
>TRBV9|TRBJ1-4
CASSVEGQTHFEELFF
>TRBV10-1|TRBJ1-2
CASTRGYGYTF
>TRBV4-1|TRBJ2-1
CASSQQRGADNEQFF
>TRBV5-1|TRBJ1-2
CASSHTDGQYYGYTF
>TRBV27|TRBJ1-2
CASSRQTNYGYTF
>TRBV7-3|TRBJ1-2
CASSLTARQGAGYTF
>TRBV11-2|TRBJ2-3
CASSLGQGGDTQYF
>TRBV5-8|TRBJ1-1
CASSLVGTEAFF
>TRBV7-8|TRBJ2-7
CASSLTGGSAYEQYF
>TRBV5-6|TRBJ2-1
CASSFVGRHNEQFF
>TRBV2|TRBJ1-2
CASSEITNYGYTF
>TRBV12-3/TRBV12-4|TRBJ2-5
CASSPGGRETQYF
>TRBV10-1|TRBJ1-2
CASSGGTFRATNYGYTF
>TRBV5-1|TRBJ1-5
CASSLAGRGQGQPQHF
>TRBV10-3|TRBJ2-7
CAISGTGTGAYEQYF
>TRBV27|TRBJ1-5
CASSFSGNQPQHF
>TRBV6-5|TRBJ2-1
CASRGQRPYNEQFF
>TRBV2|TRBJ2-7
CASSLWTGSYEQYF
>TRBV2|TRBJ1-2
CASRRAGLYGYTF
>TRBV5-8|TRBJ2-7
CASSLLVSYEQYF
>TRBV14|TRBJ2-1
CASRGTGASNEQFF
>TRBV6-2/TRBV6-3|TRBJ1-5
CASSSGASNQPQHF
>TRBV27|TRBJ2-3
CASSFVGGRDTQYF
>TRBV7-9|TRBJ1-5
CASSLAVGHQPQHF
>TRBV7-3|TRBJ1-1
CASSLSQGAKGGTEAFF
>TRBV9|TRBJ1-4
CASSGGGSKLNEKLFF
>TRBV7-6|TRBJ1-1
CASSQESRVNTEAFF
>TRBV6-5|TRBJ1-5
CASSTQGNQPQHF
>TRBV4-2|TRBJ2-3
CASSQDTSGGRTDTQYF
>TRBV10-2|TRBJ2-2
CASSALAGEATNTGELFF
>TRBV19|TRBJ1-5
CASETGWAIGNQPQHF
>TRBV3-1/TRBV3-2|TRBJ2-7
CASSRTGGDEQYF
>TRBV13|TRBJ2-3
CASSLWAARGTDTQYF
>TRBV2|TRBJ1-1
CASSGSGTGTEAFF
>TRBV19|TRBJ1-4
CASSPTGFNDEKLFF
>TRBV28|TRBJ1-4
CASSLGRDNEKLFF